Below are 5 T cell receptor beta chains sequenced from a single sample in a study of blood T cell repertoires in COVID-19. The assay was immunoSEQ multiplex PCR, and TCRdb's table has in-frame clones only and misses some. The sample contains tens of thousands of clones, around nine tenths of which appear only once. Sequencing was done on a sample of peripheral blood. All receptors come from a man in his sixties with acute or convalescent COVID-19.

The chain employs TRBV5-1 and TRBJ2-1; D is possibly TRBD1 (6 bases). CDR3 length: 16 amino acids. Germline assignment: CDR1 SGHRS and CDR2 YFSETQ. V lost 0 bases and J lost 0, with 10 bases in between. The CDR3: CASSLGGRSSYNEQFF. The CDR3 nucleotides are TGCGCCAGCAGCTTGGGGGGGCGGAGCTCCTACAATGAGCAGTTCTTC.

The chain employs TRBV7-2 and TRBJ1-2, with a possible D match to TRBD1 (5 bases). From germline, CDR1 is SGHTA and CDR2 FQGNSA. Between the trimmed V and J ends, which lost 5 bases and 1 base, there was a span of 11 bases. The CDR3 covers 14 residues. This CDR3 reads CASSLGGVNYGYTF. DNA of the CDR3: TGTGCCAGCAGCCTGGGGGGGGTTAACTATGGCTACACCTTC.

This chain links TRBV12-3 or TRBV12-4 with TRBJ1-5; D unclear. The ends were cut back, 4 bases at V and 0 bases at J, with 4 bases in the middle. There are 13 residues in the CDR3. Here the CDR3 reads CASSSNSNQPQHF. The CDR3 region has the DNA TGTGCCAGCAGTTCCAATAGCAATCAGCCCCAGCATTTT.

Written as DNA, the CDR3 is TGTGCCAGCAGGCGCGGGGGGAGATACGAGCAGTACTTC. As protein: CASRRGGRYEQYF. The rearrangement uses TRBV12-3 or TRBV12-4 and TRBJ2-7; TRBD2 matches at 8 bases. CDR3 length equals 13 residues. V was clipped by 6 bases and J by 4 bases; unmatched bases: 5.

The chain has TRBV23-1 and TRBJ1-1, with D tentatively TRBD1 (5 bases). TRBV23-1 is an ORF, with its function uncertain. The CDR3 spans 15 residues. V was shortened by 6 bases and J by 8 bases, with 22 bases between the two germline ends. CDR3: CASSRTRTILREAFF. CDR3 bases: TGCGCCAGCAGCCGAACACGGACAATCCTTCGGGAAGCTTTCTTT.